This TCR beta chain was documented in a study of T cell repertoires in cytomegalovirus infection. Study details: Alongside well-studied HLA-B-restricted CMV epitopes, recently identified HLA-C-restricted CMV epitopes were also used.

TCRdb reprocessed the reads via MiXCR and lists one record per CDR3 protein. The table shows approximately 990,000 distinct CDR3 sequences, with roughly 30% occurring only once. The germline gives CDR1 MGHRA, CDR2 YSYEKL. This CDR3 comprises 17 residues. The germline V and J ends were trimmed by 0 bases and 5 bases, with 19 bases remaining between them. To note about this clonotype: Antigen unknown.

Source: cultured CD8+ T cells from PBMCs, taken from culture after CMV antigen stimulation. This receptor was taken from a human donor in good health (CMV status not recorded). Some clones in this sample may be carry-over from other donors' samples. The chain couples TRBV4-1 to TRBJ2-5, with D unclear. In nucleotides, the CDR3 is TGCGCCAGCAGCCAAGAGCTGGTTGTAGGCCTTGGGGAGACCCAGTACTTC. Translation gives CASSQELVVGLGETQYF.